The 16 T cell receptor beta chains in this list originate from one sample, sequenced in a study of T cell repertoires in cytomegalovirus infection. These receptors lack a known antigen. TCRdb re-analysed the reads in MiXCR, keeping a single row per CDR3 protein. This table has about 400,000 distinct CDR3 sequences, approximately 35% appearing once. Material: cultured PBMCs, obtained from culture after CMV antigen stimulation. The receptors originated from a human donor in good health (CMV status not recorded). Some clones in this sample may be carry-over from other donors' samples.

This clonotype was counted a few times. The J gene is TRBJ1-4, the V gene TRBV7-2; tentative D call: TRBD1 (5 bases). Trimming took off 5 bases at V and 6 bases at J, with 16 bases between the two ends. The CDR3 has 15 residues. Per the germline V gene, CDR1 is SGHTA and CDR2 is FQGNSA. The CDR3 DNA is TGTGCCAGCAGCCCGAGTGGCAGGGAGGATGAAAAACTGTTTTTT. Amino acid sequence: CASSPSGREDEKLFF. Looking up the rest from reference TRBV7-2 and TRBJ1-4 gives the full variable domain: GAGVSQSPSNKVTEKGKDVELRCDPISGHTALYWYRQSLGQGLEFLIYFQGNSAPDKSGLPSDRFSAERTGGSVSTLTIQRTQQEDSAVYLCASSPSGREDEKLFFGSGTQLSVL.

V is TRBV7-9 and J is TRBJ1-5; D ambiguous. This CDR3 has 14 amino acids. Deletions cut 5 bases from V and 1 base from J, with 9 bases between. Per the germline V gene, CDR1 is SEHNR and CDR2 is FQNEAQ (reference sequence). The chain's CDR3 is CASSPTGSNQPQHF. CDR3 coding DNA: TGTGCCAGCAGCCCGACCGGGAGCAATCAGCCCCAGCATTTT.

The rearrangement links TRBV14 to TRBJ2-5; a weak D match, TRBD1 (6 bases). Germline CDR1 reads SGHDN; CDR2 reads FVKESK. V lost 2 bases to trimming and J lost 5 bases, with 15 bases between them. CDR3 length: 15 amino acids. CDR3 DNA sequence: TGTGCCAGCAGCCAACGAACAGGGATGGCGGAGACCCAGTACTTC. Translation: CASSQRTGMAETQYF. The full variable domain, its missing parts supplied by reference TRBV14 and TRBJ2-5, is EAGVTQFPSHSVIEKGQTVTLRCDPISGHDNLYWYRRVMGKEIKFLLHFVKESKQDESGMPNNRFLAERTGGTYSTLKVQPAELEDSGVYFCASSQRTGMAETQYFGPGTRLLVL.

The table lists this clonotype with a few counts. This rearrangement joins TRBV5-4 to TRBJ2-5; maybe TRBD2 (5 bases). The CDR3 has 13 amino acids. Germline V lookup: CDR1 SGHNT, CDR2 YYREEE (reference sequence). Trimming took off 0 bases at V and 12 bases at J, with 15 bases between the two ends. The CDR3 bases are TGTGCCAGCAGCTTGGCCGAGGACTTAAGAAAGTACTTC. Translated, it gives CASSLAEDLRKYF.

This clonotype was picked up a small number of times. The chain joins TRBV18 to TRBJ2-4, with TRBD1 matching over 9 bases. The CDR3 is 14 residues long. CDR1 is KGHSH and CDR2 is LQKENI in the germline V gene. V was clipped by 6 bases and J by 7 bases; unmatched bases: 7. For the CDR3, the DNA is TGTGCCAGCTCGCGGGCTGGACAGGGGAACATTCAGTACTTC. It yields the protein CASSRAGQGNIQYF.

This clonotype was counted many times. The chain employs TRBV7-2 and TRBJ2-2; 7 nucleotides align to TRBD1. With V trimmed by 5 bases and J by 5 bases, 2 bases remained unmatched. Looked up from germline, CDR1 is SGHTA and CDR2 is FQGNSA. The CDR3 runs 13 residues. The CDR3 is CASSLGQTGELFF. In DNA, the CDR3 is TGTGCCAGCAGCCTGGGACAGACCGGGGAGCTGTTTTTT.

V is TRBV5-1 and J is TRBJ2-1; 7 positions match TRBD1. Germline V lookup: CDR1 SGHRS, CDR2 YFSETQ. With 4 bases clipped from V and 1 base from J, the junction kept 5 bases outside the gene matches. The CDR3 is 15 amino acids. The CDR3 DNA sequence: TGCGCCAGCAGCCCGTCGGGACAGTCCTACAATGAGCAGTTCTTC. Its translation is CASSPSGQSYNEQFF.

This clonotype occurred a few times. V usage is TRBV28 and J usage is TRBJ1-2, with D possibly TRBD1 on 5 matching bases. Trimming took off 5 bases at V and 6 bases at J, with 19 bases between the two ends. The CDR3 runs to 15 residues. The germline gives CDR1 MDHEN, CDR2 SYDVKM. The CDR3 DNA reads TGTGCCAGCAGTATCCCCAAGGGGAAGTATGATGGCTACACCTTC. Translating gives CASSIPKGKYDGYTF.

This clonotype was counted many times. DNA for the CDR3: TGTGCCAGCAGCTTAGTCGGGACAGCCAAAAACATTCAGTACTTC. Translated: CASSLVGTAKNIQYF. V gene TRBV7-2 combines with J gene TRBJ2-4; TRBD1 or TRBD2 may be the D gene (5 bases each). Germline V gene data show CDR1 as SGHTA and CDR2 as FQGNSA. The germline V and J ends were trimmed by 1 base and 0 bases, with 7 bases remaining between them. CDR3 size: 15 residues.

This clonotype was counted only a few times. The V call is TRBV7-2, the J call TRBJ2-3; 8 positions agree with TRBD2. This CDR3 has 15 amino acids. Germline CDR1 reads SGHTA; CDR2 reads FQGNSA. V lost 5 bases to trimming and J lost 3 bases; unmatched junction nucleotides: 7. DNA for the CDR3: TGTGCCAGCAGCGCTGGGACTAGAAGGACAGATACGCAGTATTTT. Its protein product is CASSAGTRRTDTQYF.

The rearrangement joins TRBV7-8 to TRBJ1-2; weak D call: TRBD1 (6 bases). V was pared by 3 bases and J by 7 bases, with 24 bases between. The CDR3 length is 17 residues. Germline CDR1 reads SGHVS; CDR2 reads FQNEAQ. This CDR3 is CASSFRGGLGVIPGYTF. CDR3 coding DNA: TGTGCCAGCAGCTTCCGCGGGGGCCTCGGAGTGATCCCTGGCTACACCTTC.

This clonotype was detected a few times. The V call is TRBV25-1, the J call TRBJ2-4; 7 positions agree with TRBD2. Trimming took 5 bases from V and 8 from J; bases not matched to a gene: 15. This CDR3 comprises 16 residues. Germline assignment: CDR1 MGHDK and CDR2 SYGVNS. This chain's CDR3 is CASSPREGTSYDIQYF. The CDR3, as DNA: TGTGCCAGCAGTCCCAGGGAGGGGACCAGCTACGACATTCAGTACTTC. Drawing the rest from reference TRBV25-1 and TRBJ2-4, the complete variable domain is EADIYQTPRYLVIGTGKKITLECSQTMGHDKMYWYQQDPGMELHLIHYSYGVNSTEKGDLSSESTVSRIRTEHFPLTLESARPSHTSQYLCASSPREGTSYDIQYFGAGTRLSVL.

The chain employs TRBV28 and TRBJ2-7, with 7 bases lining up with TRBD2. With V trimmed by 3 bases and J by 2 bases, 7 bases remained unmatched. This CDR3 is 15 amino acids long. Germline lookup yields CDR1 MDHEN and CDR2 SYDVKM. CDR3 region: CASSFQWRGTYEQYF. The DNA of the CDR3 is TGTGCCAGCAGTTTCCAGTGGCGGGGGACCTACGAGCAGTACTTC.

This clonotype was seen a few times. The J gene is TRBJ1-2, the V gene TRBV7-2; 11 bases fit TRBD1. The junction had 9 bases not matched to a gene; V was cut back by 5 bases and J by 4 bases. The CDR3 is made up of 16 amino acids. Germline CDR1 and CDR2: SGHTA and FQGNSA. The CDR3 bases are TGTGCCAGCAGCCGAGGAGGGACAGGGGGGAGCTATGGCTACACCTTC. Amino acids: CASSRGGTGGSYGYTF. The full variable domain, with the rest looked up from reference TRBV7-2 and TRBJ1-2, is GAGVSQSPSNKVTEKGKDVELRCDPISGHTALYWYRQSLGQGLEFLIYFQGNSAPDKSGLPSDRFSAERTGGSVSTLTIQRTQQEDSAVYLCASSRGGTGGSYGYTFGSGTRLTVV.

The V and J genes are TRBV15 and TRBJ2-2; D is perhaps TRBD1 (5 bases). This CDR3 contains 16 residues. Germline CDR1 is LNHNV and CDR2 is YYDKDF (reference sequence). The germline V and J ends were trimmed by 3 bases and 3 bases, with 14 bases remaining between them. The CDR3 DNA sequence: TGTGCCACCAGCAGCCTCCTTCAGGGTTACACCGGGGAGCTGTTTTTT. Translating gives CATSSLLQGYTGELFF.

This rearrangement joins TRBV20-1 to TRBJ2-7, with D tentatively TRBD1 (6 bases). The germline V gene encodes CDR1 DFQATT and CDR2 SNEGSKA (reference sequence). The CDR3 extends over 12 amino acids. Trimming left V 3 bases short and J 4 bases short, with 10 bases between. The CDR3, as DNA: TGCAGTGCTAGCCCACAGGGTTACGAGCAGTACTTC. It specifies CSASPQGYEQYF.